This T cell receptor beta chain originates from a study of T cell repertoires in cytomegalovirus infection. For the study at large: Signatures in public TCR beta sequences pointed to both CMV infection and matching HLA type.

Note on this clonotype: Its cognate antigen is unknown.

MiXCR, run by TCRdb on the reads, gives a single entry per CDR3 protein. Here the sample spans about 770,000 distinct CDR3 sequences, approximately 32% being singletons. Trimming shortened V by 6 bases and J by 8 bases, and 13 bases separated the two germline ends. Germline V lookup: CDR1 MNHNY, CDR2 SVGAGI (reference sequence). The CDR3 is made up of 12 amino acids. Study-wide results and limits: Based on cumulative public TCR beta family frequency, carriers of CMV plus the relevant HLA were identified. CMV-specific HLA-C-restricted TCR beta clonotypes dominated the ex vivo response.

This sample comprised cultured CD8+ T cells from PBMCs, obtained from culture after CMV antigen stimulation. The receptor's source is a human donor in good health (CMV status not recorded). Some clones in this sample may be carry-over from other donors' samples. This chain joins TRBV6-6 and TRBJ1-1, with D perhaps matching TRBD1 (5 bases). The DNA for the CDR3 is TGTGCCAGCAGCGAGGTGGGACTGGAAGCTTTCTTT. Translating it yields CASSEVGLEAFF.